These T cell receptor beta chains were read from a single sample in a study of shared clonotypes between healthy human individuals. Repertoires were generated with immunoSEQ multiplex PCR, while TCRdb's copy carries only in-frame clones and drops some. Here the sample spans about 680,000 clones, 73% being singletons. Sequences were obtained from memory CD4+ T cells sorted from blood. The origin of the receptors is a woman aged 30 to 39 in good health. The CDR3 runs from the conserved cysteine through the conserved F or W. The D gene is left open where the match is weak. The size field is filled for only some rows; it gives once, few, many or a size class.

CDR3,DNA,D,V,J,size
CASSTGIQETQYF,TGTGCCAGCTCTACAGGAATTCAAGAGACCCAGTACTTC,.,TRBV18,TRBJ2-5,.
CASSLAPGLNQPQHF,TGTGCCAGCAGCTTAGCGCCCGGACTCAATCAGCCCCAGCATTTT,.,TRBV7-2,TRBJ1-5,.
CASSEQTGLREQYF,TGCGCCAGCAGTGAGCAGACGGGGCTTCGCGAGCAGTACTTC,.,TRBV10-2,TRBJ2-7,.
CASSDPGLSNTGELFF,TGCGCCAGCAGTGACCCGGGACTTTCGAACACCGGGGAGCTGTTTTTT,.,TRBV10-1,TRBJ2-2,.
CASRHGTSGGRSPTDTQYF,TGTGCCAGCAGACACGGGACTAGCGGGGGGAGGTCCCCCACAGATACGCAGTATTTT,TRBD2,TRBV2,TRBJ2-3,.
CASSSKGLSSGANVLTF,TGTGCCAGCAGCTCAAAGGGACTAAGCTCTGGGGCCAACGTCCTGACTTTC,TRBD2,TRBV7-3,TRBJ2-6,.
CASSSLGAGGPSDTQYF,TGCGCCAGCAGCTCCTTAGGAGCGGGAGGGCCTTCAGATACGCAGTATTTT,TRBD2,TRBV5-1,TRBJ2-3,.
CASSYFGGVTEAFF,TGTGCCAGCAGTTACTTCGGAGGGGTCACTGAAGCTTTCTTT,.,TRBV6-5,TRBJ1-1,.
CASSQFKSYNEQFF,TGTGCCAGCAGCCAGTTTAAGTCCTACAATGAGCAGTTCTTC,.,TRBV14,TRBJ2-1,.
CASRRTREYTGELFF,TGTGCCAGTCGAAGAACGCGGGAGTACACCGGGGAGCTGTTTTTT,TRBD2,TRBV19,TRBJ2-2,.
CASSLASAAYNEQFF,TGCGCCAGCAGCTTGGCCAGCGCAGCTTACAATGAGCAGTTCTTC,.,TRBV5-1,TRBJ2-1,few
CASSVEGQRFSEAFF,TGTGCCAGCAGCGTAGAGGGTCAGAGATTTAGTGAAGCTTTCTTT,.,TRBV9,TRBJ1-1,.
CSVATGSPTDTQYF,TGCAGCGTTGCGACAGGATCCCCCACAGATACGCAGTATTTT,.,TRBV29-1,TRBJ2-3,.
CASSLGGSTYNEQFF,TGCGCCAGCAGCTTAGGGGGGAGTACCTACAATGAGCAGTTCTTC,.,TRBV5-1,TRBJ2-1,many
CSAMNSGNEQFF,TGCAGCGCTATGAACTCGGGGAATGAGCAGTTCTTC,.,TRBV29-1,TRBJ2-1,.
CSARANYGYTF,TGCAGTGCCAGGGCCAACTATGGCTACACCTTC,.,TRBV20-1,TRBJ1-2,.
CASSKFLSENIQYF,TGTGCCAGCAGCAAATTCCTAAGTGAGAACATTCAGTACTTC,.,TRBV21-1,TRBJ2-4,.
CASSLGMTPEAFF,TGTGCCAGCAGCTTAGGTATGACACCCGAAGCTTTCTTT,.,TRBV7-9,TRBJ1-1,.
CASSLAVGRETQYF,TGTGCCAGCAGCTTGGCCGTGGGCCGGGAGACCCAGTACTTC,.,TRBV5-6,TRBJ2-5,.
CASSIDLNTEAFF,TGTGCCAGTAGTATAGATCTAAACACTGAAGCTTTCTTT,.,TRBV19,TRBJ1-1,.
CSVDRAGTYGYTF,TGCAGCGTTGATAGGGCGGGGACATATGGCTACACCTTC,.,TRBV29-1,TRBJ1-2,.
CASSPLDREETQYF,TGTGCCAGCAGCCCTCTAGACAGGGAAGAGACCCAGTACTTC,TRBD1,TRBV7-8,TRBJ2-5,.